In this sample, the clone carrying this TCR beta chain turned up a few times. Its matching antigen is unknown. Germline and junction disagree at one end, which may indicate a read error. The CDR3 loop spans 10 amino acids. Germline V gene sequence: CDR1 SQVTM, CDR2 ANQGSEA. The sample belongs to a study of identical twins. Each CDR3 protein is one row after TCRdb ran MiXCR on the 5' RACE reads. The table includes about 700,000 distinct CDR3 sequences, roughly 6% detected once. Study-level results: Weaker excess sharing between twins was seen in beta out-of-frame sequences. Beta clonotypes that were abundant in cord blood contained fewer insertions, a pattern absent from memory repertoires.

The chain combines TRBV29-1 with TRBJ2-5; no clear D gene. This TCR was sampled from a man between 18 and 29 years old in good health. Specimen: naive T cells sorted from blood. In DNA, the CDR3 is TGCAGCGTTGACCAGGAGACCCAGTACTTC. Protein: CSVDQETQYF.